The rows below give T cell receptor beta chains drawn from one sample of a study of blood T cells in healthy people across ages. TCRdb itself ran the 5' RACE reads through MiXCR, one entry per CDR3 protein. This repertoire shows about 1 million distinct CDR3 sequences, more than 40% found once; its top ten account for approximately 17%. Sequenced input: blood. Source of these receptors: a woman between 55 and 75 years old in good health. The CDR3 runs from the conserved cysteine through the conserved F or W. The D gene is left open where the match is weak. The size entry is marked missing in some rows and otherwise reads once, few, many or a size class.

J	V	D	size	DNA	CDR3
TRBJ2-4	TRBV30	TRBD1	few	TGTGCCTGGAAGGGACAGGGGAACTACGAGGGGTACTTC	CAWKGQGNYEGYF
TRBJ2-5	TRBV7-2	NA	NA	TGTGCCAGCAGCGTAGAAGGACCAAGGAAGACCCAGTACTTC	CASSVEGPRKTQYF
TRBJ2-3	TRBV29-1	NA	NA	TGCAGCGTTGTAACTCATAGCACAGATACGCAGTATTTT	CSVVTHSTDTQYF
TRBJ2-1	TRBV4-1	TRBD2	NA	TGCGCCAGCAGCCAAGCAGGAAAGCGGGAGAAGGGTGAGCAGTTCTTC	CASSQAGKREKGEQFF
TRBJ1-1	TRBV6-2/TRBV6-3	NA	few	TGTGCCAGCAGTCCCGTAGACGGGAACACTGAAGCTTTCTTT	CASSPVDGNTEAFF
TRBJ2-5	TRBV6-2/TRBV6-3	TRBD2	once	TGTGCCAGCAGTTACACTAGCGGGAGTGATAACAATGAGCAGTACTTC	CASSYTSGSDNNEQYF
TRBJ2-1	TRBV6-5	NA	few	TGTGCCAGCAGTTACCCGTCGACTAGGGGCTCCTACAATGAGCAGTTCTTC	CASSYPSTRGSYNEQFF
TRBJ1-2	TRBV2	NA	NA	TGTGCCAGCAGTGAAGGGTCGAACCGTTATGGCTACACCTTC	CASSEGSNRYGYTF
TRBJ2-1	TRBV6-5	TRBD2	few	TGTGCCAGCAGTGGCGGGAGTCCCAACAATGAGCAGTTCTTC	CASSGGSPNNEQFF
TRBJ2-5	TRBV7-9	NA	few	TGTGCCAGCAGCCCCACACGGGTTTGGCAAGAGACCCAGTACTTC	CASSPTRVWQETQYF
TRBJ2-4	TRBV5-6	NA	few	TGTGCCAGCAGCTTGTGGGGGCGCCGGAACATTCAGTACTTC	CASSLWGRRNIQYF
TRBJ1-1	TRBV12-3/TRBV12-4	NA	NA	TGTGCCAGCAGTTTACTAGGGGGTTCTATGGGTGTTGACACTGAAGCTTTCTTT	CASSLLGGSMGVDTEAFF
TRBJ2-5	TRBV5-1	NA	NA	TGCGCCAGCAGCTTGTCGGTAGGGGGAATCGAGACCCAGTACTTC	CASSLSVGGIETQYF
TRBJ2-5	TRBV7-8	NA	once	TGTGCCAGCAGCTTATACGGATTAGGACCAGAGACAAATGAGCAGTACTTC	CASSLYGLGPETNEQYF
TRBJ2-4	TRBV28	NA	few	TGTGCCAGCAGCCTACCTCTAGCCAAAAACATTCAGTACTTC	CASSLPLAKNIQYF
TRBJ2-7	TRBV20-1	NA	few	TGCAGTGCTAGGACCACCGGGCCCCACTACGAGCAGTACTTC	CSARTTGPHYEQYF
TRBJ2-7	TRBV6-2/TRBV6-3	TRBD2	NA	TGTGCCAACAGTGGAACCCAACAGGCGGGAGTGGCCTACGAGCAGTACTTC	CANSGTQQAGVAYEQYF
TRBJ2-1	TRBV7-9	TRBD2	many	TGTGCCAGCAGCTCCCTAGCGGGAGGAAATGAGCAGTTCTTC	CASSSLAGGNEQFF
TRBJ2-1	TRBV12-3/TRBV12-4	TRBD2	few	TGTGCCAAAAGTTTGTGGCTAGCGGGGAACAATGAGCAGTTCTTC	CAKSLWLAGNNEQFF
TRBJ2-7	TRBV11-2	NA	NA	TGTGCCAGCAGGCAGCCGGCGACAAACCCTTTCTACGAGCAGTACTTC	CASRQPATNPFYEQYF
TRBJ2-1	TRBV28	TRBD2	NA	TGTGCCAGCGGGGGGGGGCTAGCGGGAGGGAATGAGCAGTTCTTC	CASGGGLAGGNEQFF
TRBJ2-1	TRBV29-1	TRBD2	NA	TGCAGCGTTGAAGGCACTAGCGGGAGTAAAGATGAGCAGTTCTTC	CSVEGTSGSKDEQFF
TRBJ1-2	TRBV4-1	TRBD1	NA	TGCGCCAGCAGCCACCACTCAAGGGGGCTGGGCTATGGCCACACCTTC	CASSHHSRGLGYGHTF